This record looks at one T cell receptor (beta chain) sequence and its context. The V segment lost 4 bases and the J segment 7 bases; nucleotides outside the gene matches: 12. Germline V lookup: CDR1 SGHNT, CDR2 YYREEE (reference sequence). The CDR3 consists of 17 residues. The sample originates from a study of blood T cell repertoires in COVID-19. Here immunoSEQ multiplex PCR was the method, and the copy in TCRdb shows in-frame clones only, minus some. Of about 40,000 clones listed, approximately 85% are singletons. The chain employs TRBV5-4 and TRBJ2-1; TRBD1 agrees at 12 bases. The receptor's source is a human donor in a cohort sampled during active COVID-19. Specimen: peripheral blood. CDR3 amino acids: CASSVAGTGGSGNEQFF. The DNA of the CDR3 is TGTGCCAGCAGCGTGGCCGGGACAGGGGGCTCGGGAAATGAGCAGTTCTTC. Together with reference TRBV5-4 and TRBJ2-1, the CDR3 gives the full variable domain: ETGVTQSPTHLIKTRGQQVTLRCSSQSGHNTVSWYQQALGQGPQFIFQYYREEENGRGNFPPRFSGLQFPNYSSELNVNALELDDSALYLCASSVAGTGGSGNEQFFGPGTRLTVL.